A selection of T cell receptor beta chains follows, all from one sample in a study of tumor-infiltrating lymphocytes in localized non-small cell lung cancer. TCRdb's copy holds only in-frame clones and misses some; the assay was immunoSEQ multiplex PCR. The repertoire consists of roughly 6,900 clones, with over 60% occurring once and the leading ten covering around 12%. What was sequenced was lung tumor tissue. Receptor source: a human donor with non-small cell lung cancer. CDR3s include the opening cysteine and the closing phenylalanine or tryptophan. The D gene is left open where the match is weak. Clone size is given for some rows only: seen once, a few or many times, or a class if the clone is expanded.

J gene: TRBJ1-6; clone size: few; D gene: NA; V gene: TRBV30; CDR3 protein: CAWSLGGGRYSPLHF; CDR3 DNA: TGTGCCTGGAGTTTAGGGGGGGGCCGATATTCACCCCTCCACTTT
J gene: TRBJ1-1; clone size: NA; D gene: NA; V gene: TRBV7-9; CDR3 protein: CASSQRGRAFF; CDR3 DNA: TGTGCCAGCAGCCAAAGGGGTCGAGCTTTCTTT
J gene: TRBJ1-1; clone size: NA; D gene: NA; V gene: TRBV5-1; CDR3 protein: CASSLEGQNTEAFF; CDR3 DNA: TGCGCCAGCAGCTTGGAAGGTCAGAACACTGAAGCTTTCTTT
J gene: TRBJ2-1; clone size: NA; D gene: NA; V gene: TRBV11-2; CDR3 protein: CASSRTPMGNEQFF; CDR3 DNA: TGTGCCAGCAGCCGGACTCCGATGGGGAATGAGCAGTTCTTC
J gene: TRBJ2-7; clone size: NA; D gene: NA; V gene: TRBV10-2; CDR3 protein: CASRAGTPTSEQYF; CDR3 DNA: TGCGCCAGCAGGGCCGGGACCCCAACCAGCGAGCAGTACTTC
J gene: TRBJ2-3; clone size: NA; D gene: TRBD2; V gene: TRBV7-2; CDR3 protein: CASSLGYSGGSTDTQYF; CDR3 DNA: TGTGCCAGCAGCTTAGGTTATAGCGGGGGGAGCACAGATACGCAGTATTTT
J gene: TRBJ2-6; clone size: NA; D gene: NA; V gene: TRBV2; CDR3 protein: CARQSSSGANVLTF; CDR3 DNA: TGTGCCAGACAGTCCAGCTCTGGGGCCAACGTCCTGACTTTC
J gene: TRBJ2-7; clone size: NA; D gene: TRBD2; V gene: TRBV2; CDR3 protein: CASSSGRLYEQYF; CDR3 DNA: TGTGCCAGCAGTTCCGGGAGGCTCTACGAGCAGTACTTC
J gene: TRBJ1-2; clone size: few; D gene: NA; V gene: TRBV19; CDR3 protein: CASKRHGYTF; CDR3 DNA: TGTGCCAGTAAACGCCATGGCTACACCTTC
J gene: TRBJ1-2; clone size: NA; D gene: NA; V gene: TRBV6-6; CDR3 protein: CASSPNSQGNYGYTF; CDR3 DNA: TGTGCCAGCAGTCCCAACTCTCAGGGAAACTATGGCTACACCTTC
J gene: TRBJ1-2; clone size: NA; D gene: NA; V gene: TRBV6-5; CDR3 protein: CASTKEGANYGYTF; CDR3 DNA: TGTGCCAGCACCAAAGAGGGGGCTAACTATGGCTACACCTTC
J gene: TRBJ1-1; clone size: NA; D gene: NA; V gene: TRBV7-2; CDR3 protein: CASSPRGLYTEAFF; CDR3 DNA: TGTGCCAGCAGCCCGAGGGGACTCTACACTGAAGCTTTCTTT
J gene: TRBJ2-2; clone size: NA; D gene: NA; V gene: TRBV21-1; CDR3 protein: CASSKAGTAGELFF; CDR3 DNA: TGTGCCAGCAGCAAAGCTGGGACCGCCGGGGAGCTGTTTTTT
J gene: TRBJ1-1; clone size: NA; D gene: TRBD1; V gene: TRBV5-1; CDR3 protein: CASSLGRQGGTEAFF; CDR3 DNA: TGCGCCAGCAGCTTGGGGCGACAGGGAGGCACTGAAGCTTTCTTT
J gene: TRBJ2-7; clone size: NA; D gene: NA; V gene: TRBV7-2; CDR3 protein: CASSVSNEQYF; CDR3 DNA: TGTGCCAGCAGCGTTTCCAACGAGCAGTACTTC
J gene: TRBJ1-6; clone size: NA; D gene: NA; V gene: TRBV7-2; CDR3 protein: CASSSTGSYNSPLHF; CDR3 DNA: TGTGCCAGCAGCTCAACAGGGTCCTATAATTCACCCCTCCACTTT
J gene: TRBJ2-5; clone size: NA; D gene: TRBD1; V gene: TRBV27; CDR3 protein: CASRTRDRSEETQYF; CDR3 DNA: TGTGCCAGCAGGACCCGGGACAGGTCTGAAGAGACCCAGTACTTC
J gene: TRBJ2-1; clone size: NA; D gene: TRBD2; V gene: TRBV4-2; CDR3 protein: CASSQGTSGDNEQFF; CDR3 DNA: TGTGCCAGCAGCCAAGGGACTAGCGGTGACAATGAGCAGTTCTTC
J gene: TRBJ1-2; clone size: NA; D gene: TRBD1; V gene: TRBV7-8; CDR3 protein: CASSLGTGGAWSSGYTF; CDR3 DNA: TGTGCCAGCAGCTTGGGGACAGGGGGCGCTTGGTCGTCTGGCTACACCTTC
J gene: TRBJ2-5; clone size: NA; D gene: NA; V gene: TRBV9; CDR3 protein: CASTASGRDAETQYF; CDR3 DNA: TGTGCCAGCACCGCGTCGGGCAGGGATGCGGAGACCCAGTACTTC
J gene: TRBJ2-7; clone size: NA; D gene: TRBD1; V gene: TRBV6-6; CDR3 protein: CASSSPGTGASYEQYF; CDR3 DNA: TGTGCCAGCAGTAGCCCCGGGACAGGGGCCTCCTACGAGCAGTACTTC
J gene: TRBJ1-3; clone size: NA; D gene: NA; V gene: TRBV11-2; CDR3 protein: CASSPQRTTSGNTIYF; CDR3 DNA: TGTGCCAGCAGCCCCCAGCGGACCACCTCTGGAAACACCATATATTTT
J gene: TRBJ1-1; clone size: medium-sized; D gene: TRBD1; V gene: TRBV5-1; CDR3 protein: CASRPDRGAEAFF; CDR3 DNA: TGCGCCAGCAGACCCGACAGGGGTGCTGAAGCTTTCTTT
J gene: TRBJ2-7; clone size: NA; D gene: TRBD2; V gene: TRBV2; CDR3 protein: CASTRSGGSYEQYF; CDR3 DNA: TGTGCCAGCACTAGATCGGGGGGGAGCTACGAGCAGTACTTC
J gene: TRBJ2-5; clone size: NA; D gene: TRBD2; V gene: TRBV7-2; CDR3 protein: CASSSQTSLGKETQYF; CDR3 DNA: TGTGCCAGCAGCTCCCAGACTAGCTTGGGTAAAGAGACCCAGTACTTC
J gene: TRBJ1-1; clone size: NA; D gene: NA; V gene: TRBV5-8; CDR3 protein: CASRRGHLNTEAFF; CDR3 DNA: TGTGCCAGCAGAAGGGGACATCTGAACACTGAAGCTTTCTTT
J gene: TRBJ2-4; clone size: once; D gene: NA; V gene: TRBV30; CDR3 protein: CAWSGLGYIAKNIQYF; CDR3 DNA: TGTGCCTGGAGCGGACTGGGGTACATAGCCAAAAACATTCAGTACTTC
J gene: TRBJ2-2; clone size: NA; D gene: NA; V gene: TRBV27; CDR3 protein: CASSLSGGRTGELFF; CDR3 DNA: TGTGCCAGCAGTTTATCGGGGGGAAGAACCGGGGAGCTGTTTTTT
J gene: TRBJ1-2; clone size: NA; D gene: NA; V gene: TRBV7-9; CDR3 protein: CASSPSGPIPSYGYTF; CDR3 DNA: TGTGCCAGCAGTCCATCAGGGCCGATCCCCTCCTATGGCTACACCTTC
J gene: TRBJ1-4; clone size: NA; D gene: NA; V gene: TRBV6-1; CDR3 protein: CASSEGQKKLFF; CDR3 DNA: TGTGCCAGCAGTGAAGGTCAGAAAAAACTGTTTTTT
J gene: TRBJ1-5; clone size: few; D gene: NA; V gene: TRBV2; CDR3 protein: CASSLGLSNQPQHF; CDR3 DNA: TGTGCCAGCAGCTTAGGGCTTAGCAATCAGCCCCAGCATTTT
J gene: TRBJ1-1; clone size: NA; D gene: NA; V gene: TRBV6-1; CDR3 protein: CASSPDWPPEAFF; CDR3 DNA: TGTGCCAGCAGCCCCGATTGGCCGCCTGAAGCTTTCTTT
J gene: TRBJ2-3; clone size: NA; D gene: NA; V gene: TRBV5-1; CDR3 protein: CASSLLAGITDTQYF; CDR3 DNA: TGCGCCAGCAGCTTGCTCGCGGGGATCACAGATACGCAGTATTTT
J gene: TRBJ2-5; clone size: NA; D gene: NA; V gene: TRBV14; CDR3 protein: CASSWAGETQYF; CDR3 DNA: TGTGCCAGCAGCTGGGCCGGAGAGACCCAGTACTTC
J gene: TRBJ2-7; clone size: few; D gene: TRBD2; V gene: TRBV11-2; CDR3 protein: CASSLGASGAGEQYF; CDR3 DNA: TGTGCCAGCAGCTTAGGGGCTAGCGGGGCCGGGGAGCAGTACTTC
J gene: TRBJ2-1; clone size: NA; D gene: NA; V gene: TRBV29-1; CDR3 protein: CSVTGPPSTRNEQFF; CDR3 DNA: TGCAGCGTGACAGGCCCCCCCAGCACGCGGAATGAGCAGTTCTTC
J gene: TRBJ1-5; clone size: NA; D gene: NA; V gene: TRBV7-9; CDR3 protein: CASSLDRPNQPQHF; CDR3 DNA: TGTGCCAGCAGCTTAGACAGACCCAATCAGCCCCAGCATTTT
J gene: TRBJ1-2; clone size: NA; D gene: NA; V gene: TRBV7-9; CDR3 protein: CASSKNRDHYGYTF; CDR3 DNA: TGTGCCAGCAGCAAGAACAGGGACCACTATGGCTACACCTTC